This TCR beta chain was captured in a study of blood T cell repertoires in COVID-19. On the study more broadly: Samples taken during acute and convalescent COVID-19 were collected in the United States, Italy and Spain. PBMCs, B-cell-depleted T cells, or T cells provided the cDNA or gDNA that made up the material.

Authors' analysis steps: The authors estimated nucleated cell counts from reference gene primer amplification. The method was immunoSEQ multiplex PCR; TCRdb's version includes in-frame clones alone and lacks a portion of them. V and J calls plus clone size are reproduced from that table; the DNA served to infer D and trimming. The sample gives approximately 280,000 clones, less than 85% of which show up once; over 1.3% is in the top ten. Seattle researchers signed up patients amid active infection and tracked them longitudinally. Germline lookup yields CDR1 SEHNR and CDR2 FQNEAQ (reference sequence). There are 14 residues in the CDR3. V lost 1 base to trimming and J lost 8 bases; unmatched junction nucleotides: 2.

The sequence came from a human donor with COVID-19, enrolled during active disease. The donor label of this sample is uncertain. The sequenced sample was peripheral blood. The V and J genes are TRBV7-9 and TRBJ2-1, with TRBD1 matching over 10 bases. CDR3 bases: TGTGCCAGCAGCTTAGGGGACAGGGGATATGAGCAGTTCTTC. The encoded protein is CASSLGDRGYEQFF. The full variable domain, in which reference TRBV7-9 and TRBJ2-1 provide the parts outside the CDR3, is DTGVSQNPRHKITKRGQNVTFRCDPISEHNRLYWYRQTLGQGPEFLTYFQNEAQLEKSRLLSDRFSAERPKGSFSTLEIQRTEQGDSAMYLCASSLGDRGYEQFFGPGTRLTVL.